This T cell receptor beta chain was captured by sequencing in a study of T cells in Graves' hyperthyroidism and ophthalmopathy. Amplification of TCR beta CDR3 regions used RNA as the template. A set of HTBI primers served as the primers for a first-round RT-PCR of the TCR CDR3. MiXCR, applied by TCRdb to the multiplex PCR reads, yields one record per CDR3 protein. The table has 350,000 to 400,000 distinct CDR3 sequences, 18% seen once. This clonotype was counted at least ten times. Germline V gene data show CDR1 as MNHNS and CDR2 as SASEGT. Unmatched junction bases numbered 7, after V lost 5 bases and J lost 1 base. This CDR3 comprises 16 residues.

Sequences were obtained from blood. This TCR came from a man between 18 and 29 years old with Graves' ophthalmopathy. V usage is TRBV6-1 and J usage is TRBJ1-2; the match to TRBD1 covers 10 bases. The CDR3 reads CASSSTGGGFNYGYTF. Written as DNA, the CDR3 is TGTGCCAGCAGTTCGACAGGGGGCGGGTTTAACTATGGCTACACCTTC.